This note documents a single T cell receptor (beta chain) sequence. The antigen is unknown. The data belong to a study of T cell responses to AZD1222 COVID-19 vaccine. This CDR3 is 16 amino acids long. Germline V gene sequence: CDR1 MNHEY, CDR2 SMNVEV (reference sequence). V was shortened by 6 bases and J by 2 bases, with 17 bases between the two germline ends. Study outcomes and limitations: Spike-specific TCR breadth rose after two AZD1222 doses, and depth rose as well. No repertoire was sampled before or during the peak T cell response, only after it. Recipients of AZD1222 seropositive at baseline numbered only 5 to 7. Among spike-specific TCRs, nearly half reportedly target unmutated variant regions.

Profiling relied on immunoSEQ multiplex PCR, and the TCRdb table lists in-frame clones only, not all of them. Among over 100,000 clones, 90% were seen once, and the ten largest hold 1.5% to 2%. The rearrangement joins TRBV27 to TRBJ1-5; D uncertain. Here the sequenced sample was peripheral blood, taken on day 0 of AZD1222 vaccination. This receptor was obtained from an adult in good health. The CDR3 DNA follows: TGTGCCAGCAGGCATACGGCGGGAGGAGGCAATCAGCCCCAGCATTTT. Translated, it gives CASRHTAGGGNQPQHF.